This TCR beta chain is from a study of T cells in localized non-small cell lung cancer (dated by TCRdb to 2020 to 2022). At the level of the whole study: Comparing tumors with uninvolved tumor-adjacent lungs, the study looked at the T cell repertoires of about 240 patients with early-stage NSCLC. The cohort comprised 236 treatment-naïve NSCLC patients with resected, localized lung tumors. Of the NSCLC patients, over 120 were male and about 97 were female, and the mean age was around 70 years.

TCR beta CDR3 regions were sequenced from DNA using the immunoSEQ Assay. The study's own analysis went as follows. T cell density was computed as TCR beta template counts normalized to usable DNA estimated by amplifying housekeeping genes. Richness was estimated using the preseqR package, with extrapolation to 400,000 templates for PBMC samples and to 120,000 templates for tissue samples. Clonality was calculated as one minus Pielou's evenness. Differential abundance testing on productive amino-acid clonotypes, with a minimum total count of 5 and an alpha of 0.1, was used to identify tissue-enriched TCRs. The Jaccard Index and the Morisita Overlap Index were used to measure repertoire overlap between compartments. GLIPH grouped TCR beta CDR3s together with public tetramer-defined viral CDR3s, and a viral motif had to include at least three viral sequences and show V-gene enrichment. The source is immuneACCESS, and TCRdb retained only in-frame sequences with V and J called. Part of the clones is not carried over; for the studies checked, unresolved V genes explain less than half of this, and the remainder is unexplained. The D gene and trimming were derived from the DNA, and the V and J assignments and clone size from that table. This sample is represented by nearly 2,500 clones; approximately 30% of them were singletons. Under 20% of the sample belongs to the ten largest clones.

From V the trimming removes 8 bases and from J it removes 4 bases, while the gene matches leave 13 bases of the junction unaccounted for. The germline V gene (reference sequence) sets CDR1 to LNHDA and CDR2 to SQIVND. The CDR3 contains 15 residues, cysteine and phenylalanine counted. CDR3 DNA only is kept here, 45 bases in frame from base 1. With regard to this clone: The antigen it recognizes is unknown. Nothing much larger sits one base from this clone, and base qualities are not available.

General findings and caveats noted by the study authors: Of the top 100 tumor clones, a median of about 53 were detected in paired uninvolved adjacent lung; approximately 28 were also among that lung's top 100. Because multi-region tumor sequencing was not performed, intratumor heterogeneity could not be ruled out. Higher blood T cell density associated with longer overall survival, while higher adjacent-lung clonality associated with shorter survival. The highest T cell clonality was observed in uninvolved tumor-adjacent lung, where clonality exceeded that of tumor, suggesting that antigenic responses were more focused in uninvolved tumor-adjacent lung. Since the design was exploratory, TCR variables were selected using unadjusted p-values with no false-discovery rate correction.

At diagnosis, tumor, uninvolved tumor-adjacent lung and peripheral blood were collected and then preserved as a mix of FFPE and fresh-frozen material. Sequences were derived from lung tumor tissue, sampled before any cancer treatment. This receptor was obtained from a female donor of 60 years or more with stage II lung adenocarcinoma. The sequence links TRBV19 to TRBJ1-1; 7 middle bases align to TRBD1. The CDR3 sequence is CASWGGDRGLTEAFF. The bases are TGTGCCAGTTGGGGGGGGGACAGAGGACTCACTGAAGCTTTCTTT.